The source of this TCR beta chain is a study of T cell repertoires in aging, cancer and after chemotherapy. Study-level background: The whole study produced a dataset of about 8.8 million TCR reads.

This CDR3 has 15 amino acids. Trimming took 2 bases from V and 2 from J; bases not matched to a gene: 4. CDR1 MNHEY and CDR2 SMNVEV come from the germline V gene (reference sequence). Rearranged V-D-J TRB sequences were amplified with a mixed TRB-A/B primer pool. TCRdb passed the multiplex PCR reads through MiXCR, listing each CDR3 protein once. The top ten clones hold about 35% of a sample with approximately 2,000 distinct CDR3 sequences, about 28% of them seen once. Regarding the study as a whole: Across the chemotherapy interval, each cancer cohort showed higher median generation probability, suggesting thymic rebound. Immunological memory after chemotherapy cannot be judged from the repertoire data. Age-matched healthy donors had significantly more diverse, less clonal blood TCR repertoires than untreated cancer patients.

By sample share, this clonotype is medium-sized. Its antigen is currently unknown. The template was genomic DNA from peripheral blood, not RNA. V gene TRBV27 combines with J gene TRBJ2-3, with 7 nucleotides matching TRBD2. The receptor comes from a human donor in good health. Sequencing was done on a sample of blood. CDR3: CASSLMAGATDTQYF. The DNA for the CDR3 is TGTGCCAGCAGTTTAATGGCGGGAGCCACAGATACGCAGTATTTT.